This T cell receptor beta chain was found in a study of tumor-infiltrating lymphocytes in primary liver carcinoma. RNA and DNA were co-extracted from around 20-30 mg of unsorted bulk tissue. Resecting the tumor surgically was how the patients' primary liver carcinoma was treated. Comment on this clonotype: This may come from a read error, since a much larger clone is one base off.

Priming with a constant-region primer yielded TCR beta cDNA from about 510 ng total RNA. Three nested multiplex PCR rounds, a slightly modified ARM-PCR method, built the TCR beta libraries. TCRdb called the multiplex PCR reads again in MiXCR, with one record for every CDR3 protein. The sample includes 100,000 to 150,000 distinct CDR3 sequences, 64% seen only once; the top ten take less than 10%. Sequencing input: liver tumor tissue from sampling region 3. Subset of the sample: tumor region T3, left-lateral pole. The sequence came from an older woman with primary liver carcinoma and hepatitis B virus infection.

The CDR3 nucleotides are TGCGCCAGCATGGGATGGGAGTACCAAGAGACCCAGTACTTC. It yields the protein CASMGWEYQETQYF. The rearrangement joins TRBV10-2 to TRBJ2-5; tentative D call: TRBD2 (5 bases). CDR3 length: 14 amino acids. CDR1 is WSHSY and CDR2 is SAAADI in the germline V gene. Trimming removed 7 bases at V and 0 bases at J, with 12 bases between.